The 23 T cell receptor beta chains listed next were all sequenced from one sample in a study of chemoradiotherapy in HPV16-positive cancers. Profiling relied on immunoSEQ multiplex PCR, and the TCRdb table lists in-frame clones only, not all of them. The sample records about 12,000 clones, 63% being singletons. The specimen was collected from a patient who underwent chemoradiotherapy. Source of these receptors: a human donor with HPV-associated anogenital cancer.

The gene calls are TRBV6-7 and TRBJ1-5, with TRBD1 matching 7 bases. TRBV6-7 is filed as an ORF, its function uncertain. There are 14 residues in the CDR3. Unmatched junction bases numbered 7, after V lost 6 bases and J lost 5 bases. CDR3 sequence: CASSRGMGDQPQHF. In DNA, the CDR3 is TGTGCCAGCAGCAGGGGGATGGGGGATCAGCCCCAGCATTTT.

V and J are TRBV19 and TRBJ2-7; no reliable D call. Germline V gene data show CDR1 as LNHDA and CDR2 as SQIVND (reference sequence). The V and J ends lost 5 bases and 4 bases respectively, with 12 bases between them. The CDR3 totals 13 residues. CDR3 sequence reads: CASSPQRYYEQYF. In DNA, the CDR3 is TGTGCCAGTAGTCCGCAGCGATATTACGAGCAGTACTTC.

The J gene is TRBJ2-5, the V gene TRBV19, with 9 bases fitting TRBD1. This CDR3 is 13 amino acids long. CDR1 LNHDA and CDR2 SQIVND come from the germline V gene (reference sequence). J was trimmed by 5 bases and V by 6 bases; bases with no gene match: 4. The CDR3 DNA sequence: TGTGCCAGTAGCCGGACAGGGGAGGAGACCCAGTACTTC. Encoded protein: CASSRTGEETQYF. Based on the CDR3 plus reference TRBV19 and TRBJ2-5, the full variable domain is DGGITQSPKYLFRKEGQNVTLSCEQNLNHDAMYWYRQDPGQGLRLIYYSQIVNDFQKGDIAEGYSVSREKKESFPLTVTSAQKNPTAFYLCASSRTGEETQYFGPGTRLLVL.

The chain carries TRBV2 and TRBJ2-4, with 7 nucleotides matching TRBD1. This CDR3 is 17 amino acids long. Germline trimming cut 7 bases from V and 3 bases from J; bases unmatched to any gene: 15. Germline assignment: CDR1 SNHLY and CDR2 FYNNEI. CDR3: CASKQSIEGAGKNIQYF. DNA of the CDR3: TGTGCCAGCAAACAATCAATTGAGGGGGCAGGCAAAAACATTCAGTACTTC.

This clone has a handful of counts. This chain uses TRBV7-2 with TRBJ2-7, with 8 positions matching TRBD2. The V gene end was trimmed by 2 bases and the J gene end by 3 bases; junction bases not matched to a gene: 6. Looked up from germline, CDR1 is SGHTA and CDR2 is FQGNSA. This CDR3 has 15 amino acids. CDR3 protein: CASSLHAGGGYEQYF. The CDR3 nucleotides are TGTGCCAGCAGCTTACATGCCGGGGGGGGCTACGAGCAGTACTTC.

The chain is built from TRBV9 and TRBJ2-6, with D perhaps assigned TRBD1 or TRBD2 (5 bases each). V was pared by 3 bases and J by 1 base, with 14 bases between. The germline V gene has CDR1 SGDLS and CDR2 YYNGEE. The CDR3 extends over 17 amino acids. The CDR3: CASSALPGRSGANVLTF. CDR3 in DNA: TGTGCCAGCAGCGCTTTGCCAGGGAGATCTGGGGCCAACGTCCTGACTTTC.

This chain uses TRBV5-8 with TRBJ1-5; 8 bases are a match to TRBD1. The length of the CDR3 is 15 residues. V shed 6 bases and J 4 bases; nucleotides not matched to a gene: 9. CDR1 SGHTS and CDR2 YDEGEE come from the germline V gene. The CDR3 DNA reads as TGTGCCAGCATCAGGAGGGGACAGGATAATCAGCCCCAGCATTTT. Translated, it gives CASIRRGQDNQPQHF.

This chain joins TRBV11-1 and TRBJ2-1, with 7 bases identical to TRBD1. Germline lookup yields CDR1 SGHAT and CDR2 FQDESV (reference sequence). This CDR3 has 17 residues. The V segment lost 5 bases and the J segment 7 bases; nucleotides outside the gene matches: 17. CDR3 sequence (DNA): TGTGCCAGCAGCCGAGTTTACTTGGGACAGTTTCTTAATGAGCAGTTCTTC. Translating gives CASSRVYLGQFLNEQFF.

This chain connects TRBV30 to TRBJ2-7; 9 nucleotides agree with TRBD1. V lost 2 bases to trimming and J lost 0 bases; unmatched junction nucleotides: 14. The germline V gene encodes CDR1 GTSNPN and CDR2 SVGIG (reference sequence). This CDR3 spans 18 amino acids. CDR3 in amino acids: CAWSFQGQGPTGSYEQYF. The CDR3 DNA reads TGTGCCTGGAGTTTCCAGGGACAGGGACCAACAGGCTCCTACGAGCAGTACTTC.

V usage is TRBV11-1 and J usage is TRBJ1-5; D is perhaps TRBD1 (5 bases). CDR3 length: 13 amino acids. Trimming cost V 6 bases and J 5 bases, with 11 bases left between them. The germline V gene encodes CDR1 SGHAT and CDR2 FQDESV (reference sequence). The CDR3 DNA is TGTGCCAGCAGTCGGGACCTCGATCAGCCCCAGCATTTT. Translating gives CASSRDLDQPQHF.

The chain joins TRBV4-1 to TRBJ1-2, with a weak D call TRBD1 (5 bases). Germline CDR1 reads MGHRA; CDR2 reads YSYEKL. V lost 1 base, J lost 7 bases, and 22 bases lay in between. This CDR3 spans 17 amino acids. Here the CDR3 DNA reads TGCGCCAGCAGCCAAGCACCTCCGGGACTCCTATCTGGTGGCTACACCTTC. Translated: CASSQAPPGLLSGGYTF.

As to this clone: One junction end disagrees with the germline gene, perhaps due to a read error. The CDR3 sequence is CASSRTSSGGAEGEQFF. The DNA for the CDR3 is TGTGCTAGCAGCCGCACCTCTAGCGGGGGGGCCGAGGGTGAGCAGTTCTTC. This chain joins TRBV7-7 and TRBJ2-1; 12 nucleotides line up with TRBD2. This CDR3 has 17 residues. The V gene's germline CDR1 is SSHAT and CDR2 FNYEAQ (reference sequence).

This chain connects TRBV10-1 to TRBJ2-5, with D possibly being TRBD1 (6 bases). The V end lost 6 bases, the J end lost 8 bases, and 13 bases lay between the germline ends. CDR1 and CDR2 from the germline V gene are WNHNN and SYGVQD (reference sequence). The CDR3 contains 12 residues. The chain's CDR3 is CASSAPTGTQYF. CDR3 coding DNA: TGCGCCAGCAGCGCCCCGACAGGAACCCAGTACTTC.

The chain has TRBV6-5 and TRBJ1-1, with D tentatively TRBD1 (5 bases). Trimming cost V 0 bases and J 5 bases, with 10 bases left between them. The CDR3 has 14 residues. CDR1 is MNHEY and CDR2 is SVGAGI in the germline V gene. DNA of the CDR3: TGTGCCAGCAGTTACTCTACGGGGGGGACTGAAGCTTTCTTT. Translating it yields CASSYSTGGTEAFF.

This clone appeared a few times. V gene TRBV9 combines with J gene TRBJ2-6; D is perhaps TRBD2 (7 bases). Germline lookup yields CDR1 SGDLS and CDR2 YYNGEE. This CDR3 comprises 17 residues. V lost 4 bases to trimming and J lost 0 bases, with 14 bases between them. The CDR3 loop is CASSPRGASSGANVLTF. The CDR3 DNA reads TGTGCCAGCAGCCCCCGGGGGGCCAGCTCTGGGGCCAACGTCCTGACTTTC.

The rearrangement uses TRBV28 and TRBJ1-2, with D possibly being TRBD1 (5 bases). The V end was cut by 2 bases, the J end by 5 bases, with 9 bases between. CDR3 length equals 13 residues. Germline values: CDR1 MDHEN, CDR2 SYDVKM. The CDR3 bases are TGTGCCAGCAGTTTAAGGGGTAGTTATGGCTACACCTTC. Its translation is CASSLRGSYGYTF.

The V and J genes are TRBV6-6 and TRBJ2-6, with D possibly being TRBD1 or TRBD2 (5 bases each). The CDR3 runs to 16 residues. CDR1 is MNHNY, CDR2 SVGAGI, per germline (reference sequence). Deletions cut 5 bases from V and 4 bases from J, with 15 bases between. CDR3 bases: TGTGCCAGCAGTCCCCTTATGGGGGTCGGGGCCAACGTCCTGACTTTC. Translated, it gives CASSPLMGVGANVLTF.

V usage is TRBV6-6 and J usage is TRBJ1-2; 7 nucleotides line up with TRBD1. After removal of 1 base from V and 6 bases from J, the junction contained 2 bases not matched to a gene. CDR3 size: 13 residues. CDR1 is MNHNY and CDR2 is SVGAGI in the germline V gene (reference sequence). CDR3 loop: CASSYWQGDGYTF. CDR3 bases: TGTGCCAGCAGTTACTGGCAGGGGGATGGCTACACCTTC.

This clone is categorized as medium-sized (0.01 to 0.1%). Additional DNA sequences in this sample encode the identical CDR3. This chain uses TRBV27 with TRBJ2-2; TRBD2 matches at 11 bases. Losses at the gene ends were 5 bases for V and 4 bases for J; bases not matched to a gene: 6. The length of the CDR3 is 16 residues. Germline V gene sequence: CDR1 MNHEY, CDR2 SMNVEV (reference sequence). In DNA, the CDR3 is TGTGCCAGCAGTCTCCTAGCGGGGGGACTCACCGGGGAGCTGTTTTTT. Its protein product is CASSLLAGGLTGELFF.

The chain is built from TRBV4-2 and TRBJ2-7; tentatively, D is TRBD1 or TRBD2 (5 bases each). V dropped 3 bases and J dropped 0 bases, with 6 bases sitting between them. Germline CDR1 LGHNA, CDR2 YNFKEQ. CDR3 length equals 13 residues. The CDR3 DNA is TGTGCCAGCAGCCAGGGGGACTCCTACGAGCAGTACTTC. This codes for CASSQGDSYEQYF.

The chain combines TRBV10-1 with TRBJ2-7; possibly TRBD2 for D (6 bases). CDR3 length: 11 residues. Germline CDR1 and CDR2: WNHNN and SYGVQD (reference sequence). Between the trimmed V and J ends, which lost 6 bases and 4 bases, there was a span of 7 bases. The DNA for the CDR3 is TGCGCCAGCAGCGCGGGGTACGAGCAGTACTTC. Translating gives CASSAGYEQYF.

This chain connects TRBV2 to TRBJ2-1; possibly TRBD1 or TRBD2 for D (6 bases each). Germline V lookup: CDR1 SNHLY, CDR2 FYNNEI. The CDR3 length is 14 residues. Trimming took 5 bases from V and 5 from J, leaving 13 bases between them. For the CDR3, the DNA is TGTGCCAGCAGTCGCGGGACACTTAACAATGAGCAGTTCTTC. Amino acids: CASSRGTLNNEQFF.

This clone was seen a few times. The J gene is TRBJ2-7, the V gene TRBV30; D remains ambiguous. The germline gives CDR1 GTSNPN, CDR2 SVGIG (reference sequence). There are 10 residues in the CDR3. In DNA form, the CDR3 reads TGTGCGTGCGGAGTCTACGAGCAGTACTTC. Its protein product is CACGVYEQYF.